The TCR beta chain described here comes from a study of blood T cell repertoires in COVID-19. The protocol was immunoSEQ multiplex PCR, while the TCRdb copy is restricted to in-frame clones and leaves out a portion. In the table there are under 130,000 clones, over 75% of which are singletons. The CDR3 is 12 residues long. V was pared by 3 bases and J by 2 bases, with 8 bases between. The germline gives CDR1 SQVTM, CDR2 ANQGSEA. The chain links TRBV29-1 to TRBJ2-7, with a weak D call TRBD2 (6 bases). The sequenced material came from peripheral blood. The receptor was derived from a man in his fifties or sixties with acute or convalescent COVID-19. The CDR3 loop is CSVDGGTYEQYF. In nucleotides, the CDR3 is TGCAGCGTTGACGGGGGAACCTACGAGCAGTACTTC.